This TCR beta chain was recorded in a study of long-term antiretroviral therapy in people with HIV. General study points: HIV repertoire CDR3 lengths ranged less widely than those of controls.

Survey-level immunoSEQ v3.0 assays were run. TCRdb keeps only in-frame clones here, not all; method: immunoSEQ multiplex PCR. The sample lists around 21,000 clones; approximately 80% were seen once. This clone was seen only once. Its target is not known. This CDR3 is 15 amino acids long. V gave up 0 bases and J gave up 4 bases; unmatched junction bases: 4. CDR1 is SGHRS, CDR2 YFSETQ, per germline. The rearrangement uses TRBV5-1 and TRBJ2-3; the match to TRBD2 covers 8 bases. Sequencing was performed on unsorted PBMCs, taken 1.9 years after starting antiretroviral therapy. The clonotype comes from a woman between 50 and 59 years old with HIV. CDR3 in amino acids: CASSLVGGGPDTQYF. In DNA, the CDR3 is TGCGCCAGCAGCTTGGTCGGGGGGGGCCCAGATACGCAGTATTTT.